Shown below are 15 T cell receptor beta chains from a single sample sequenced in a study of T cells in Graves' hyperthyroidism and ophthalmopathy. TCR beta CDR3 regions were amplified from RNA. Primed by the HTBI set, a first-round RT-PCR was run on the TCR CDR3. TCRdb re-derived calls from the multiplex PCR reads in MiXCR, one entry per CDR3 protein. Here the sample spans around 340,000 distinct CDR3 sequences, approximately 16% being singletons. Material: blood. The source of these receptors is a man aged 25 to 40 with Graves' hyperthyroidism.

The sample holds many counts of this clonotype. DNA of the CDR3: TGTGCCAGCAGTTCCGATGACAGCAACTATGGCTACACCTTC. Its translation: CASSSDDSNYGYTF. J is TRBJ1-2 and V is TRBV12-3 or TRBV12-4, with D perhaps matching TRBD1 (5 bases). With 4 bases removed from V and 2 bases from J, the gap between germline ends came to 11 bases. The CDR3 is 14 amino acids.

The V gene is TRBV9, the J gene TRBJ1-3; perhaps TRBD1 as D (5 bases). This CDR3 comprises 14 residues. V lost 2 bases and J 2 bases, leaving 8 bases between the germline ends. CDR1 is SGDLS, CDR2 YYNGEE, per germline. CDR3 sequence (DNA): TGTGCCAGCAGCGTCTGGGGGACTGGAAACACCATATATTTT. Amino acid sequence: CASSVWGTGNTIYF.

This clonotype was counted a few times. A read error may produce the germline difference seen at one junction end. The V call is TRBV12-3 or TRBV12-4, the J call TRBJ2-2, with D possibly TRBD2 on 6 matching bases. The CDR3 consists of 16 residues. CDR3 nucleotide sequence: TGTGCCAGTTCAAAGTCAGGCGGGAAGAACGCCGGGGAGCTGTTTTTT. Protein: CASSKSGGKNAGELFF.

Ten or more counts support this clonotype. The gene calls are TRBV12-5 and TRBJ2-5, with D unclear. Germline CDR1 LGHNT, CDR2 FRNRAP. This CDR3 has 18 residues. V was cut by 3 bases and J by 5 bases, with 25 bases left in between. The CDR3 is CASGLWAISPRQRETQYF. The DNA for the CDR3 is TGTGCTAGTGGTTTATGGGCTATTTCCCCCCGGCAGAGGGAGACCCAGTACTTC.

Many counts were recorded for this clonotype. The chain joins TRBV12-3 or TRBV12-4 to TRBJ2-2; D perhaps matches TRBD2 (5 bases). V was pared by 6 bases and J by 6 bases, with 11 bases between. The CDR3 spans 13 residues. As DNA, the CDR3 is TGTGCCAGCAGCACTACTAGTGCCGGGGAGCTGTTTTTT. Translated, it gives CASSTTSAGELFF.

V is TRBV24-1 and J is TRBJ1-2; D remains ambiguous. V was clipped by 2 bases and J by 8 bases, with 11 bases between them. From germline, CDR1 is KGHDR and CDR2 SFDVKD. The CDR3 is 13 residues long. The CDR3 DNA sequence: TGTGCCACCAGTGATTCTCGATTACTAGGCTACACCTTC. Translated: CATSDSRLLGYTF.

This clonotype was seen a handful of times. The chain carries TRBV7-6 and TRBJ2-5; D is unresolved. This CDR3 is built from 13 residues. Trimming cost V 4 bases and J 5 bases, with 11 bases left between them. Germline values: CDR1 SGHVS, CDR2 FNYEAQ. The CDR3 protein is CASSSIRVETQYF. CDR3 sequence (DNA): TGTGCCAGCAGCTCAATTCGGGTGGAGACCCAGTACTTC.

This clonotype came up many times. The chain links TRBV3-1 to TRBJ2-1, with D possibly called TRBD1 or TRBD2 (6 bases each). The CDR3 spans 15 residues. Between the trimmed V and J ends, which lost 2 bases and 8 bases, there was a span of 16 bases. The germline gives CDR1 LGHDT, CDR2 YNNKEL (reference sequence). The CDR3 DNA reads TGTGCCAGCAGCCAAACAGGGAGTCCGGGGGATGAGCAGTTCTTC. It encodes CASSQTGSPGDEQFF.

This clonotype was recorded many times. Here the CDR3 DNA reads TGTGCCAGCAGCGCGGAGGGGGGCATTCAGTACTTC. The encoded protein is CASSAEGGIQYF. The rearrangement links TRBV3-1 to TRBJ2-4; D may match TRBD1 or TRBD2 (6 bases each). CDR3 length equals 12 residues. The germline CDR1 and CDR2 sequences are LGHDT and YNNKEL (reference sequence). V was cut by 5 bases and J by 9 bases, with 11 bases left in between.

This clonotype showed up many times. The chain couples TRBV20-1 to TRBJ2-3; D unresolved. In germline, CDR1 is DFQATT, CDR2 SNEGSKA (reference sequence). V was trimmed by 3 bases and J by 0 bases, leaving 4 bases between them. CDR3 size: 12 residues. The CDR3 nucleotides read TGCAGTGCTAGCGGGAGCACAGATACGCAGTATTTT. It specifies CSASGSTDTQYF.

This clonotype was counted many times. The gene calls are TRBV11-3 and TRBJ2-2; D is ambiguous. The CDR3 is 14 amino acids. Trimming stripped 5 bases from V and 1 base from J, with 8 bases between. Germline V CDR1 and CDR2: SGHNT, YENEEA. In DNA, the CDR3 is TGTGCCAGCAGCACCAGACTGAACACCGGGGAGCTGTTTTTT. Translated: CASSTRLNTGELFF.

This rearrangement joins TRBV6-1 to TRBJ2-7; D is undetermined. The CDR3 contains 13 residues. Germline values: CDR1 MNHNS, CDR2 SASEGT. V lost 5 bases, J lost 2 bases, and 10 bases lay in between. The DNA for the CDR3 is TGTGCCAGCAGTAGGACGGCCACCTACGAGCAGTACTTC. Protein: CASSRTATYEQYF.

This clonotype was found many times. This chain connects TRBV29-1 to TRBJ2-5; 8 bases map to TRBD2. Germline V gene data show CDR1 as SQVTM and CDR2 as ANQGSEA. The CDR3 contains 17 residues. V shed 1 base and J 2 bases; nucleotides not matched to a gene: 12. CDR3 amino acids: CSVEAPRGLGGQETQYF. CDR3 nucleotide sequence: TGCAGCGTTGAAGCCCCGAGGGGACTAGGGGGACAAGAGACCCAGTACTTC.

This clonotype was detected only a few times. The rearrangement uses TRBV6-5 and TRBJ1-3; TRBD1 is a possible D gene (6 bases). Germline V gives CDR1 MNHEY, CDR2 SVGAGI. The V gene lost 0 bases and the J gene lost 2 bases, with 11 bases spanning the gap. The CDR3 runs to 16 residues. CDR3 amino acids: CASSYSWTEPGNTIYF. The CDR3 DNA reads TGTGCCAGCAGTTACTCCTGGACAGAACCTGGAAACACCATATATTTT.

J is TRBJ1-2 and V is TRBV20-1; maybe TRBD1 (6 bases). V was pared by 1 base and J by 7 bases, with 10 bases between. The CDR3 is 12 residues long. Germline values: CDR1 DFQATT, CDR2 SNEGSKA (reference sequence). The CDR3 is CSARGDRRGYTF. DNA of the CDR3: TGCAGTGCTAGAGGTGACAGGCGTGGCTACACCTTC.